Listed below are T cell receptor beta chains from one sample, sequenced in a study of blood T cell repertoires in COVID-19. Produced via immunoSEQ multiplex PCR; TCRdb's table is partial and in-frame only. The sample lists hundreds of thousands of clones, more than 75% occurring once. The specimen was peripheral blood. The receptors originated from a woman between 50 and 59 years old with COVID-19, enrolled during active disease. Both conserved end residues are part of each CDR3. A D gene is named only where the DNA matches it firmly. Clone size, where shown, is once, few, many, or a class for clones that have expanded.

V gene,D gene,J gene,clone size,CDR3 protein,CDR3 DNA
TRBV4-1,TRBD1,TRBJ2-7,.,CASSQAGTDTLWEQYF,TGCGCCAGCAGCCAAGCTGGGACAGACACTCTTTGGGAGCAGTACTTC
TRBV19,TRBD1,TRBJ1-6,.,CASSMTAGGIWSPLHF,TGTGCCAGTAGTATGACCGCAGGGGGGATATGGTCACCCCTCCACTTT
TRBV27,.,TRBJ1-1,.,CASSLSSGNTEAFF,TGTGCCAGCAGTTTATCGTCCGGTAACACTGAAGCTTTCTTT
TRBV30,TRBD1,TRBJ1-2,many,CAWSVTGDGYTF,TGTGCCTGGAGCGTGACAGGGGATGGCTACACCTTC
TRBV18,TRBD2,TRBJ2-3,.,CASSPYSLGLAGSPSTDTQYF,TGTGCCAGCTCACCATACTCTCTCGGACTAGCGGGGAGCCCTAGCACAGATACGCAGTATTTT
TRBV7-9,.,TRBJ1-1,once,CASSLRQGTNTEAFF,TGTGCCAGCAGCTTACGGCAGGGGACGAACACTGAAGCTTTCTTT
TRBV19,TRBD2,TRBJ2-1,.,CASSTSGNEQFF,TGTGCCAGTAGTACTAGCGGAAATGAGCAGTTCTTC
TRBV9,.,TRBJ2-3,.,CASSVVVRPDTQYF,TGTGCCAGCAGCGTAGTTGTCAGGCCAGATACGCAGTATTTT
TRBV7-9,.,TRBJ2-7,.,CASSSPGTLAYEQYF,TGTGCCAGCAGCTCCCCCGGGACTTTAGCCTACGAGCAGTACTTC
TRBV5-1,TRBD1,TRBJ1-2,.,CASSPGTGGRGYTF,TGCGCCAGCAGCCCCGGGACAGGGGGCCGGGGCTACACCTTC
TRBV20-1,.,TRBJ2-3,.,CSASPRDTQYF,TGCAGTGCCAGTCCGCGGGATACGCAGTATTTT
TRBV1,.,TRBJ1-2,.,CTSSRDRVKENGYTF,TGCACCAGCAGCCGGGACAGGGTGAAGGAGAATGGCTACACCTTC
TRBV2,TRBD1,TRBJ1-5,.,CASRQGYGNQPQHF,TGTGCCAGCAGACAGGGGTACGGCAATCAGCCCCAGCATTTT
TRBV7-3,.,TRBJ2-1,.,CASSHGSSSYNEQFF,TGTGCCAGCAGCCATGGGAGTAGCTCCTACAATGAGCAGTTCTTC
TRBV2,.,TRBJ2-5,.,CASNKESIRQETQYF,TGTGCCAGCAATAAAGAGTCTATACGCCAAGAGACCCAGTACTTC
TRBV30,TRBD2,TRBJ2-7,.,CAWSAIAGVGEQYF,TGTGCCTGGAGTGCTATAGCGGGAGTGGGGGAGCAGTACTTC